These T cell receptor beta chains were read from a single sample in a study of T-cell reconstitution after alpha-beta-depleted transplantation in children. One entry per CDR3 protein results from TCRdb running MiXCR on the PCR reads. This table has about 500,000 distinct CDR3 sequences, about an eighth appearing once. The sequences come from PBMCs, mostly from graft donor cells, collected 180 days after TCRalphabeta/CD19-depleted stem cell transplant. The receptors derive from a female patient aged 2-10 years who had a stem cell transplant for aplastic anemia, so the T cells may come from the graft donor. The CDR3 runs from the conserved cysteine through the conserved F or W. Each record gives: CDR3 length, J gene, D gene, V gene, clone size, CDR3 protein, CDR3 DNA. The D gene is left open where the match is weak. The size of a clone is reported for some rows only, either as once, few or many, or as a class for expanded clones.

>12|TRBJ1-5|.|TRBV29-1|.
CSVEGQYGAQHF
TGCAGCGTTGAGGGCCAGTATGGGGCCCAGCATTTT
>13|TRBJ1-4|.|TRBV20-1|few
CSVRPATNEKLFF
TGCAGTGTCCGCCCTGCAACTAATGAAAAACTGTTTTTT
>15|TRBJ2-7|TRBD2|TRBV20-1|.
CSAAGGSLAGDEQYF
TGCAGTGCTGCAGGGGGCTCCCTAGCGGGAGACGAGCAGTACTTC
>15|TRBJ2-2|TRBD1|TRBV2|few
CASRGRGRRTGELFF
TGTGCCAGCAGGGGCAGGGGGAGAAGGACCGGGGAGCTGTTTTTT
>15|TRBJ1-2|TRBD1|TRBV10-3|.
CAISRKEGAGYGYTF
TGTGCCATCAGCCGAAAGGAGGGGGCAGGGTATGGCTACACCTTC
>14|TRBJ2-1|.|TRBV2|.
CASSDHGTYNEQFF
TGTGCCAGCAGTGATCACGGAACCTACAATGAGCAGTTCTTC
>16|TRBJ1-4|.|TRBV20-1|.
CSSRGQGVGPNEKLFF
TGCAGCTCTAGGGGCCAGGGTGTGGGCCCTAATGAAAAACTGTTTTTT
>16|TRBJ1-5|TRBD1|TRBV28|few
CASSPDRAPGNQPQHF
TGTGCCAGCAGTCCAGACAGGGCCCCTGGCAATCAGCCCCAGCATTTT
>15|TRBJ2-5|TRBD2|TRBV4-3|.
CASSQMGLPQETQYF
TGCGCCAGCAGCCAAATGGGACTACCACAAGAGACCCAGTACTTC
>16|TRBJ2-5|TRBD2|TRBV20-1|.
CSATETSGRAGETQYF
TGCAGTGCTACTGAGACTAGCGGGAGGGCGGGAGAGACCCAGTACTTC
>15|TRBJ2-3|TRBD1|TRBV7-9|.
CASSLLTGWKDTQYF
TGTGCCAGCAGCTTATTGACAGGGTGGAAAGATACGCAGTATTTT
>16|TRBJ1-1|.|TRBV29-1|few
CSVVGRARRFNTEAFF
TGCAGCGTTGTGGGGAGGGCCCGGAGGTTTAACACTGAAGCTTTCTTT
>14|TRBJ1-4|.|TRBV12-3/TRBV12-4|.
CASATGASNEKLFF
TGTGCCAGCGCAACCGGGGCCTCTAATGAAAAACTGTTTTTT
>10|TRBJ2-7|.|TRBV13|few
CASTTNEQYF
TGTGCCAGCACTACGAACGAGCAGTACTTC
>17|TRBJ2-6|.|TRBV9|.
CASSVEGVPTGANVLTF
TGTGCCAGCAGCGTAGAAGGCGTCCCCACCGGGGCCAACGTCCTGACTTTC
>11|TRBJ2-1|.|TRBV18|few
CASSSVGEQFF
TGTGCCAGCTCCTCGGTCGGAGAGCAGTTCTTC
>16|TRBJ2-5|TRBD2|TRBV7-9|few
CASSSGLDSVRETQYF
TGTGCCAGCAGCTCGGGACTAGACAGCGTGAGGGAGACCCAGTACTTC
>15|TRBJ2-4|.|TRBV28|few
CASSLEPILQNIQYF
TGTGCCAGCAGTTTGGAGCCTATCCTCCAAAACATTCAGTACTTC
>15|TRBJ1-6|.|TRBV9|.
CASSVEDNPGSPLHF
TGTGCCAGCAGCGTAGAGGATAATCCGGGGTCACCCCTCCACTTT
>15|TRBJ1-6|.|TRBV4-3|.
CASSQDRLSNSPLHF
TGCGCCAGCAGCCAAGACAGATTGAGTAATTCACCCCTCCACTTT
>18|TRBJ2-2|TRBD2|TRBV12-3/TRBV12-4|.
CASSPPGGLAENTGELFF
TGTGCCAGCAGTCCCCCTGGGGGACTAGCGGAGAACACCGGGGAGCTGTTTTTT
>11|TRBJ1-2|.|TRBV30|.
CAWSVWDGYTF
TGTGCCTGGAGTGTATGGGATGGCTACACCTTC
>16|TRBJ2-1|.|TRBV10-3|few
CAISEPGSGSYNEQFF
TGTGCCATCAGTGAGCCCGGGAGCGGCTCCTACAATGAGCAGTTCTTC
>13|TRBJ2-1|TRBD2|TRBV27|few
CASRKLAGAEQFF
TGTGCCAGCCGCAAGCTAGCGGGAGCTGAGCAGTTCTTC
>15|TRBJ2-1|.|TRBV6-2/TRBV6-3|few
CASSYFGDGANEQFF
TGTGCCAGCAGTTACTTCGGGGACGGTGCGAATGAGCAGTTCTTC
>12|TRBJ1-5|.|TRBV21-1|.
CANPDRNQPQHF
TGTGCCAACCCGGACAGGAATCAGCCCCAGCATTTT
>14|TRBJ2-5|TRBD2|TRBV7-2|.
CASSLEGLARTQYF
TGTGCCAGCAGCTTAGAAGGACTAGCAAGGACCCAGTACTTC
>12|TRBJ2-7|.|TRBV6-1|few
CASSGPEYEQYF
TGTGCCAGCAGTGGCCCCGAGTACGAGCAGTACTTC
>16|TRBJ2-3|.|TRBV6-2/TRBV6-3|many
CASTSVGLPSTDTQYF
TGTGCCAGCACCTCGGTCGGACTCCCTAGCACAGATACGCAGTATTTT
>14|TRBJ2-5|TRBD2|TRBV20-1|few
CSARASGGLETQYF
TGCAGTGCTAGGGCTAGCGGGGGGTTGGAGACCCAGTACTTC
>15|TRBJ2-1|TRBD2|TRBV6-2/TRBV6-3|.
CASSYTGLAYNEQFF
TGTGCCAGCAGTTACACGGGACTAGCCTACAATGAGCAGTTCTTC
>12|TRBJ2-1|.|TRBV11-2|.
CASSLGTSEQFF
TGTGCCAGCAGCTTAGGGACAAGCGAGCAGTTCTTC
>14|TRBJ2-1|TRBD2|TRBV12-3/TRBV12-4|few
CASSWTRTPNEQFF
TGTGCCAGCAGCTGGACTAGAACTCCGAATGAGCAGTTCTTC
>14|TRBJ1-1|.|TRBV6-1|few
CASSRSVGRMEAFF
TGTGCCAGCAGTAGGAGCGTAGGGAGGATGGAAGCTTTCTTT
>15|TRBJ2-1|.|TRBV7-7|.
CASSPGGGRRNEQFF
TGTGCCAGCAGCCCCGGTGGGGGGCGGCGCAATGAGCAGTTCTTC
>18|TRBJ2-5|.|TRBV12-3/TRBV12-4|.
CASSPAPVRGRRDETQYF
TGTGCCAGCAGCCCCGCTCCGGTCCGGGGTAGACGCGACGAGACCCAGTACTTC
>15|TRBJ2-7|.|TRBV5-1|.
CASSLTSRRGYEQYF
TGCGCCAGCAGCTTGACGTCGCGTCGGGGGTACGAGCAGTACTTC
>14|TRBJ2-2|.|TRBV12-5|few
CASGQWREPGELFF
TGTGCTAGTGGACAATGGCGGGAACCCGGGGAGCTGTTTTTT
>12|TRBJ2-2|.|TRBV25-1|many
CASRKDTGELFF
TGTGCCAGCAGAAAAGACACCGGGGAGCTGTTTTTT
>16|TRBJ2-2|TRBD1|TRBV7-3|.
CASSFRGTGSTGELFF
TGTGCCAGCAGCTTTCGAGGGACAGGTTCTACCGGGGAGCTGTTTTTT
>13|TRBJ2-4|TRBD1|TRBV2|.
CASRWDSANIQYF
TGTGCCAGCAGGTGGGACAGCGCAAACATTCAGTACTTC